This TCR beta chain was documented in a study of T cells in Graves' hyperthyroidism and ophthalmopathy. TCR beta CDR3 regions were amplified from RNA. In the first-round RT-PCR of the TCR CDR3, the HTBI primer set was used. TCRdb called the multiplex PCR reads again in MiXCR, with one record for every CDR3 protein. The repertoire holds 480,000 or so distinct CDR3 sequences, with over 45% as singletons. With respect to this clonotype: Its antigen is unidentified. One end of the junction is discordant with germline, which a read error may explain.

The study's findings and limits: Prediction of ophthalmopathy progression came a median 6.5 months pre-onset. Blood shared most expanded thyroid clonotypes above 0.001.

Looked up from germline, CDR1 is MNHNS and CDR2 is SASEGT. The CDR3 contains 13 residues. The clonotype comes from an adult woman with Graves' disease, either hyperthyroidism or ophthalmopathy (not recorded which). The material sequenced was peripheral blood or thyroid tissue (not recorded which). The chain recombines TRBV6-1 with TRBJ2-7; a possible D gene is TRBD1 (6 bases). The CDR3 sequence: CVSTLTGSAEQYF. Written as DNA, the CDR3 is TGTGTCAGCACCCTCACAGGGAGCGCCGAGCAGTACTTC.